The source of this T cell receptor beta chain is a study of blood T cell repertoires in COVID-19. V lost 6 bases to trimming and J lost 2 bases, with 15 bases between them. This CDR3 has 14 residues. The V gene's germline CDR1 is SGDLS and CDR2 YYNGEE. Study processing details: The authors estimated nucleated cell counts from reference gene primer amplification. This table comes from immunoSEQ multiplex PCR, and its TCRdb copy is limited to in-frame clones, with some not included. The DNA was the basis for D and trimming; V, J and clone size are from that table. Of roughly 10,000 clones in the sample, around 91% were seen once.

Material for sequencing was peripheral blood. The clonotype originates from a human donor in a cohort sampled during active COVID-19. This chain joins TRBV9 and TRBJ2-7; D call uncertain. The CDR3 DNA sequence: TGTGCCAGCAAGAGGTCCCCCTCTACCTACGAGCAGTACTTC. Amino acids: CASKRSPSTYEQYF.